The 29 T cell receptor beta chains reported below all come from one sample, sequenced in a study of sequential checkpoint blockade in melanoma. Regarding treatment: randomized to nivolumab then ipilimumab (arm A) or the reverse (arm B). This table comes from immunoSEQ multiplex PCR, and its TCRdb copy is limited to in-frame clones, with some not included. The table lists approximately 6,000 clones, approximately 53% of them singletons. The sample consisted of CD8+ T cells sorted from blood (inferred from file names), taken from a patient given nivolumab and ipilimumab in sequence. These receptor sequences come from a human donor with melanoma.

The V and J genes are TRBV4-1 and TRBJ1-4; D might be TRBD1 (6 bases). Trimming cost V 6 bases and J 0 bases, with 8 bases left between them. CDR1 is MGHRA, CDR2 YSYEKL, per germline. The CDR3 loop spans 14 amino acids. The CDR3 spells CASRGQATNEKLFF. The CDR3 bases are TGCGCCAGCAGGGGACAAGCAACTAATGAAAAACTGTTTTTT.

This chain uses TRBV15 with TRBJ2-3; TRBD2 agrees at 8 bases. The germline CDR1 and CDR2 sequences are LNHNV and YYDKDF (reference sequence). With 0 bases clipped from V and 1 base from J, the junction kept 12 bases outside the gene matches. This CDR3 is 19 amino acids long. The CDR3 loop reads CATSRDTLRGGAGTDTQYF. The DNA of the CDR3 is TGTGCCACCAGCAGAGACACCCTCCGGGGGGGCGCGGGCACAGATACGCAGTATTTT.

The chain links TRBV27 to TRBJ2-1; 10 bases are shared with TRBD1. Germline loops: CDR1 MNHEY, CDR2 SMNVEV (reference sequence). This CDR3 spans 12 amino acids. V shed 7 bases and J 12 bases; nucleotides not matched to a gene: 6. In DNA form, the CDR3 reads TGTGCCAGCAACTCCGGGACAGGGGTGCAGTTCTTC. Encoded protein: CASNSGTGVQFF.

The chain carries TRBV5-6 and TRBJ1-1; D is undetermined. This CDR3 is built from 11 residues. V was shortened by 1 base and J by 8 bases, with 6 bases between the two germline ends. CDR1 SGHDT and CDR2 YYEEEE come from the germline V gene. For the CDR3, the DNA is TGTGCCAGCAGCTTGAGAGCGGAAGCTTTCTTT. It encodes CASSLRAEAFF.

This sequence joins TRBV28 and TRBJ2-7; TRBD2 might be the D (6 bases). V was pared by 6 bases and J by 0 bases, with 21 bases between. Germline loops: CDR1 MDHEN, CDR2 SYDVKM. The CDR3 consists of 17 residues. CDR3 bases: TGTGCCAGCAGCCACAACCCCCGGGACTCGAGCTCCTACGAGCAGTACTTC. Its protein is CASSHNPRDSSSYEQYF.

This clone has just one count. This sequence joins TRBV9 and TRBJ1-5; D uncertain. V lost 2 bases and J 2 bases, leaving 2 bases between the germline ends. There are 12 residues in the CDR3. Germline CDR1 and CDR2: SGDLS and YYNGEE. DNA for the CDR3: TGTGCCAGCAGCGTCGGCAATCAGCCCCAGCATTTT. It encodes CASSVGNQPQHF.

This rearrangement joins TRBV4-2 to TRBJ1-4; tentative D call: TRBD1 (6 bases). This CDR3 has 15 residues. Between the trimmed V and J ends, which lost 4 bases and 8 bases, there was a span of 17 bases. CDR1 LGHNA and CDR2 YNFKEQ come from the germline V gene. CDR3 sequence: CASSPLNDRREKLFF. The CDR3 DNA reads TGTGCCAGCAGCCCATTGAATGACAGGAGGGAAAAACTGTTTTTT.

The V and J genes are TRBV21-1 and TRBJ2-7; the listed D gene, TRBD2, was not tested against the DNA. TRBV21-1 is an annotated pseudogene. This CDR3 contains 13 residues. The CDR3 sequence: CASSNWSSYEQYF. The CDR3 DNA follows: TGTGCCAGCAGCAATTGGAGCTCCTACGAGCAGTACTTC.

By frequency in the sample, this clone is medium-sized. The V and J genes are TRBV9 and TRBJ2-2; 7 bases align to TRBD1. The germline gives CDR1 SGDLS, CDR2 YYNGEE. V trimming: 0 bases; J trimming: 7 bases; junction bases outside the gene matches: 6. The CDR3 loop spans 15 amino acids. In DNA form, the CDR3 reads TGTGCCAGCAGCGTAGCTACAGGGGCTGGCGGGGAGCTGTTTTTT. Translating gives CASSVATGAGGELFF.

A few counts support this clone. The rearrangement links TRBV6-5 to TRBJ2-7; weak D call: TRBD2 (5 bases). This CDR3 comprises 13 residues. Trimming stripped 6 bases from V and 7 bases from J, with 16 bases between. The V gene's germline CDR1 is MNHEY and CDR2 SVGAGI. In DNA form, the CDR3 reads TGTGCCAGCAGCTTTGGGAGTCGTAATGAGCAGTACTTC. Protein product: CASSFGSRNEQYF.

V usage is TRBV2 and J usage is TRBJ2-1; TRBD1 matches at 9 bases. The CDR3 has 18 amino acids. From germline, CDR1 is SNHLY and CDR2 FYNNEI. The trim removed 6 bases at V and 3 bases at J, leaving 15 bases unmatched. The CDR3: CASRGQGRDGWDYNEQFF. As DNA, the CDR3 is TGTGCCAGCAGGGGACAGGGCAGAGACGGGTGGGACTACAATGAGCAGTTCTTC.

This clone was counted only a few times. The chain has TRBV7-9 and TRBJ1-4; 11 bases are a match to TRBD1. Unmatched junction bases numbered 6, after V lost 4 bases and J lost 8 bases. From germline, CDR1 is SEHNR and CDR2 FQNEAQ (reference sequence). CDR3 length: 15 amino acids. The DNA of the CDR3 is TGTGCCAGCAGCTCGGGACAGGGGGGCGAGGAAAAACTGTTTTTT. It encodes CASSSGQGGEEKLFF.

This clone was detected a few times. The chain is built from TRBV5-6 and TRBJ1-2; D gene unclear. Germline V gene sequence: CDR1 SGHDT, CDR2 YYEEEE. The CDR3 spans 12 residues. Trimming shortened V by 3 bases and J by 8 bases, and 11 bases separated the two germline ends. Here the CDR3 DNA reads TGTGCCAGCAGCTCGATGCCGGGGGGCTACACCTTC. Translating gives CASSSMPGGYTF.

The chain uses TRBV29-1 and TRBJ1-2; the D is unclear. The germline V gene has CDR1 SQVTM and CDR2 ANQGSEA. The CDR3 runs to 11 residues. Trimming took off 5 bases at V and 4 bases at J, with 8 bases between the two ends. In DNA, the CDR3 is TGCAGCGTTCGGGATATCTATGGCTACACCTTC. Translating it yields CSVRDIYGYTF.

Within the sample, this clone is medium-sized. The CDR3 DNA is TGTGCCAGCGCAACAGGGGGCTACGAGCAGTACTTC. Translated: CASATGGYEQYF. This rearrangement joins TRBV11-2 to TRBJ2-7, with 8 bases matching TRBD1. CDR1 and CDR2 from the germline V gene are SGHAT and FQNNGV. V gave up 8 bases and J gave up 3 bases; unmatched junction bases: 3. CDR3 length: 12 amino acids.

This clone has just a few counts. The chain couples TRBV27 to TRBJ1-2, with TRBD1 as a possible D gene (5 bases). Germline V CDR1 and CDR2: MNHEY, SMNVEV (reference sequence). Trimming shortened V by 4 bases and J by 5 bases, and 14 bases separated the two germline ends. This CDR3 is 14 amino acids long. The CDR3 protein is CASSSRVYGYGYTF. For the CDR3, the DNA is TGTGCCAGCAGTTCCAGGGTATATGGATATGGCTACACCTTC.

The chain links TRBV10-3 to TRBJ2-4; D is perhaps TRBD2 (5 bases). The V end lost 2 bases, the J end lost 0 bases, and 14 bases lay between the germline ends. In germline, CDR1 is ENHRY, CDR2 SYGVKD. The CDR3 extends over 17 amino acids. The CDR3 loop reads CAISEEGPSQAKNIQYF. Written as DNA, the CDR3 is TGTGCCATCAGTGAGGAGGGCCCAAGCCAAGCCAAAAACATTCAGTACTTC.

The V call is TRBV19, the J call TRBJ2-1; possibly TRBD2 for D (5 bases). This CDR3 has 15 amino acids. Deletions cut 5 bases from V and 8 bases from J, with 19 bases between. Germline V CDR1 and CDR2: LNHDA, SQIVND (reference sequence). CDR3 protein: CASSVGRPEVDEQFF. The CDR3 DNA reads as TGTGCCAGTAGTGTGGGGAGACCAGAGGTGGATGAGCAGTTCTTC.

This clone was detected only once. This rearrangement joins TRBV27 to TRBJ1-5; 7 positions agree with TRBD1. The CDR3 extends over 15 amino acids. Trimming removed 2 bases from V and 9 bases from J; junction bases left unmatched: 10. The germline CDR1 and CDR2 sequences are MNHEY and SMNVEV (reference sequence). As DNA, the CDR3 is TGTGCCAGCAGTTTAGCCCGGGACAGTTTGGCGCCCCAGCATTTT. It specifies CASSLARDSLAPQHF.

The rearrangement links TRBV6-5 to TRBJ2-2; 7 bases align to TRBD2. From germline, CDR1 is MNHEY and CDR2 SVGAGI. V shed 6 bases, J shed 6 bases, and the junction held 7 bases outside the gene matches. The CDR3 has 14 residues. The CDR3 loop is CASRATSNAGELFF. The CDR3 nucleotides read TGTGCCAGCAGAGCGACTAGCAATGCCGGGGAGCTGTTTTTT.

The V call is TRBV6-6, the J call TRBJ2-1, with D possibly matching TRBD2 (6 bases). The CDR3 is 15 amino acids. CDR1 is MNHNY, CDR2 SVGAGI, per germline (reference sequence). The germline V and J ends were trimmed by 2 bases and 10 bases, with 18 bases remaining between them. Here the CDR3 DNA reads TGTGCCAGCAGTTACCCCCGCGGGATATTCAAGGAGCAGTTCTTC. Its translation: CASSYPRGIFKEQFF.

This clone has just one count. This rearrangement joins TRBV28 to TRBJ1-2, with D possibly TRBD1 on 6 matching bases. There are 14 residues in the CDR3. Germline values: CDR1 MDHEN, CDR2 SYDVKM. V was pared by 3 bases and J by 8 bases, with 16 bases between. CDR3: CASSFPSEGVGYTF. The DNA for the CDR3 is TGTGCCAGCAGTTTCCCATCAGAGGGGGTGGGCTACACCTTC.

The sample holds one count of this clone. The CDR3 loop is CASSSSKERYEQYF. CDR3 sequence (DNA): TGTGCCAGCAGTTCTAGTAAGGAGCGATACGAGCAGTACTTC. This chain joins TRBV28 and TRBJ2-5; no reliable D call. The DNA end lines up better with TRBJ2-7; the J call may be wrong. This CDR3 spans 14 amino acids. From germline, CDR1 is MDHEN and CDR2 SYDVKM.

The CDR3 sequence: CASSYSLTGGIGGYTF. Written as DNA, the CDR3 is TGTGCCAGCAGTTACTCGTTGACAGGGGGCATTGGTGGCTACACCTTC. The chain employs TRBV6-5 and TRBJ1-2; TRBD1 aligns across 10 bases. This CDR3 comprises 16 residues. Germline loops: CDR1 MNHEY, CDR2 SVGAGI. V lost 0 bases to trimming and J lost 7 bases; unmatched junction nucleotides: 8.

The genes are TRBV6-5 and TRBJ2-7, with D possibly TRBD1 on 6 matching bases. The CDR3 consists of 15 residues. Germline-derived CDR1 and CDR2 are MNHEY and SVGAGI. The germline V and J ends were trimmed by 4 bases and 1 base, with 14 bases remaining between them. The CDR3 here is CASSSDSPISYEQYF. CDR3 coding DNA: TGTGCCAGCAGTTCGGACAGTCCCATTTCCTACGAGCAGTACTTC.

This rearrangement joins TRBV28 to TRBJ2-5; possibly TRBD2 for D (5 bases). Germline V gene lookup returns CDR1 MDHEN and CDR2 SYDVKM. The ends were cut back, 3 bases at V and 4 bases at J, with 9 bases in the middle. This CDR3 region has 13 residues. In nucleotides, the CDR3 is TGTGCCAGCAGTTTCAACAGCGGAGAGACCCAGTACTTC. Its protein product is CASSFNSGETQYF.

The rearrangement joins TRBV29-1 to TRBJ2-7; the match to TRBD2 covers 8 bases. Germline CDR1 reads SQVTM; CDR2 reads ANQGSEA. V trimming: 4 bases; J trimming: 0 bases; junction bases outside the gene matches: 5. The CDR3 runs to 14 residues. Here the CDR3 DNA reads TGCAGCGTTGGACAAGCGGGGGCCTCCTACGAGCAGTACTTC. This encodes CSVGQAGASYEQYF.

The chain combines TRBV7-2 with TRBJ1-4; unclear D gene. The CDR3 runs to 15 residues. Trimming stripped 2 bases from V and 6 bases from J, with 13 bases between. The V gene's germline CDR1 is SGHTA and CDR2 FQGNSA. CDR3 bases: TGTGCCAGCAGCTTATCCCTGAGAGCCCATGAAAAACTGTTTTTT. This encodes CASSLSLRAHEKLFF. The full variable domain, rest sourced from reference TRBV7-2 and TRBJ1-4, is GAGVSQSPSNKVTEKGKDVELRCDPISGHTALYWYRQSLGQGLEFLIYFQGNSAPDKSGLPSDRFSAERTGGSVSTLTIQRTQQEDSAVYLCASSLSLRAHEKLFFGSGTQLSVL.

The genes are TRBV6-1 and TRBJ2-1; TRBD2 matches 11 bases. The CDR3 loop spans 15 amino acids. Per the germline V gene, CDR1 is MNHNS and CDR2 is SASEGT. V was clipped by 2 bases and J by 6 bases; unmatched bases: 3. The CDR3 region has the DNA TGTGCCAGCAGTGAATTTAGCGGGGGGGCCAATGAGCAGTTCTTC. This encodes CASSEFSGGANEQFF.